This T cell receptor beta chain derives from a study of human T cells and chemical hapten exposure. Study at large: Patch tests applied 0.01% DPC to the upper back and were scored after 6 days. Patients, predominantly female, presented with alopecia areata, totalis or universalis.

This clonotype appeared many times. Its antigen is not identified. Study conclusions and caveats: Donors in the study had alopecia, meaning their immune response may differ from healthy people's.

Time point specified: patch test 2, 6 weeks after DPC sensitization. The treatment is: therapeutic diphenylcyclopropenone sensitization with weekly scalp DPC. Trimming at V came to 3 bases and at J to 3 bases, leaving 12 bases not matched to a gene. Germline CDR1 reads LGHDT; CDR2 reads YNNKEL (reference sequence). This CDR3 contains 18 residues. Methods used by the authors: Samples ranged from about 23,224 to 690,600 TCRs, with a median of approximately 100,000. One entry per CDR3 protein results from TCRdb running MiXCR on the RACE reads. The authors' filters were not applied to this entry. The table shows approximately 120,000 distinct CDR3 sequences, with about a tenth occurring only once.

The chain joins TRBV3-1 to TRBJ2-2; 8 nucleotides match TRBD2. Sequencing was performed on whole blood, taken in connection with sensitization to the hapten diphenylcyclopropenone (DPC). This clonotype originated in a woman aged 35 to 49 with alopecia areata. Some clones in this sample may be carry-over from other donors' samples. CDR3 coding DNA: TGTGCCAGCAGCCACTACTTAGCGGGGCGGCGGTACACCGGGGAGCTGTTTTTT. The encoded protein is CASSHYLAGRRYTGELFF.